These 30 T cell receptor beta chains were all obtained from the same sample, sequenced in a study of cytomegalovirus exposure and HLA in healthy donors (dated by TCRdb to 2015 to 2018). To prepare the library, the immunoSEQ multiplex PCR assay was applied. For the multiplex PCR, a mixture combining 60 forward primers for TCR Vbeta segments and 13 reverse primers for TCR Jbeta segments was used. TCRdb re-hosts the immuneACCESS table, in-frame sequences only. Its copies lack some clones; in the studies checked, an unresolved V gene accounts for under half of them, and the cause for the rest is not known. The table held for this sample gives fewer than 200,000 clones. The top ten clonotypes cover approximately 6.4% of the sample. Source material: PBMCs. The receptors shown here come from a man younger than 45 in good health and CMV-seronegative.

Here the CDR3 DNA reads TGCGCCAGCAGCCAAGTACAGCTCCCCGGAAACTATGGCTACACCTTC. As protein: CASSQVQLPGNYGYTF. V and J are TRBV4-1 and TRBJ1-2, with no clear D. V was shortened by 1 base and J by 2 bases, with 14 bases between the two germline ends. CDR1 MGHRA and CDR2 YSYEKL come from the germline V gene. The CDR3 has 16 residues.

The chain recombines TRBV30 with TRBJ1-3; 9 bases line up with TRBD1. Trimming took 2 bases from V and 0 from J; bases not matched to a gene: 5. This CDR3 has 16 residues. Germline V lookup: CDR1 GTSNPN, CDR2 SVGIG (reference sequence). The CDR3 DNA reads TGTGCCTGGAGTATATACAGGGGGCACTCTGGAAACACCATATATTTT. Amino acid sequence: CAWSIYRGHSGNTIYF.

V gene TRBV19 combines with J gene TRBJ2-1; the match to TRBD1 covers 9 bases. The CDR3 is made up of 15 amino acids. CDR1 LNHDA and CDR2 SQIVND come from the germline V gene (reference sequence). Trimming took 4 bases from V and 5 from J; bases not matched to a gene: 6. CDR3 protein: CASSTRTGVDNEQFF. CDR3 sequence (DNA): TGTGCCAGTAGTACTCGGACAGGGGTCGACAATGAGCAGTTCTTC.

Comments on this clone: Other DNA sequences in this sample translate to the same CDR3. The chain employs TRBV5-1 and TRBJ2-5, with 8 bases that match TRBD2. Looked up from germline, CDR1 is SGHRS and CDR2 is YFSETQ. The CDR3 extends over 15 amino acids. V was pared by 0 bases and J by 3 bases, with 4 bases of the junction left unmatched. The CDR3 loop reads CASSLVLAGEETQYF. The CDR3 coding sequence is TGCGCCAGCAGCTTGGTCCTAGCGGGTGAAGAGACCCAGTACTTC.

The chain has TRBV4-1 and TRBJ1-4; perhaps TRBD1 as D (5 bases). The germline gives CDR1 MGHRA, CDR2 YSYEKL. V was cut by 1 base and J by 4 bases, with 10 bases left in between. The CDR3 length is 15 residues. Here the CDR3 reads CASSQASGYNEKLFF. The CDR3 coding sequence is TGCGCCAGCAGCCAAGCCTCAGGGTATAATGAAAAACTGTTTTTT.

V and J are TRBV4-1 and TRBJ1-5, with a tentative D call TRBD1 (6 bases). Trimming left V 4 bases short and J 1 base short, with 11 bases between. The V gene's germline CDR1 is MGHRA and CDR2 YSYEKL. The CDR3 runs 15 residues. The CDR3 is CASSRAGTSNQPQHF. The CDR3 DNA reads as TGCGCCAGCAGCCGTGCCGGGACAAGCAATCAGCCCCAGCATTTT.

The J gene is TRBJ2-1, the V gene TRBV2; 9 bases match TRBD2. V dropped 3 bases and J dropped 9; count of bases not matched to a gene: 15. The CDR3 consists of 17 residues. Per germline, CDR1 SNHLY and CDR2 FYNNEI. CDR3 nucleotides: TGTGCCAGCAGTGACCGGGCTAGCGGGACCTGGTACGGTGAGCAGTTCTTC. Residues: CASSDRASGTWYGEQFF.

The CDR3: CASSPTASFWEQYF. In nucleotides, the CDR3 is TGTGCCAGCTCACCAACGGCTAGCTTTTGGGAGCAGTACTTC. This chain links TRBV18 with TRBJ2-7, with a possible D match to TRBD2 (5 bases). V was pared by 2 bases and J by 7 bases, with 15 bases between. Germline V CDR1 and CDR2: KGHSH, LQKENI. This CDR3 region has 14 residues.

The V call is TRBV7-2, the J call TRBJ1-1, with D perhaps matching TRBD1 (5 bases). V dropped 2 bases and J dropped 3 bases, with 10 bases sitting between them. Per germline, CDR1 SGHTA and CDR2 FQGNSA. This CDR3 region has 14 residues. CDR3 loop: CASSLSQGYTEAFF. For the CDR3, the DNA is TGTGCCAGCAGCTTATCGCAGGGATACACTGAAGCTTTCTTT. The full variable domain, its missing parts supplied by reference TRBV7-2 and TRBJ1-1, is GAGVSQSPSNKVTEKGKDVELRCDPISGHTALYWYRQSLGQGLEFLIYFQGNSAPDKSGLPSDRFSAERTGGSVSTLTIQRTQQEDSAVYLCASSLSQGYTEAFFGQGTRLTVV.

V and J are TRBV7-2 and TRBJ1-5, with D hard to call. The CDR3 has 15 amino acids. The germline V gene has CDR1 SGHTA and CDR2 FQGNSA. Trimming pared 1 base from V and 0 bases from J, leaving 7 bases between. The CDR3 sequence: CASSLVTYSNQPQHF. The DNA of the CDR3 is TGTGCCAGCAGCTTAGTTACCTATAGCAATCAGCCCCAGCATTTT.

The V gene is TRBV28, the J gene TRBJ2-5; TRBD1 might be the D (6 bases). Trimming pared 7 bases from V and 3 bases from J, leaving 15 bases between. CDR3 length equals 14 residues. Germline V gives CDR1 MDHEN, CDR2 SYDVKM. CDR3 loop: CASTERQAEETQYF. The CDR3 DNA reads TGTGCCAGCACGGAAAGACAGGCCGAAGAGACCCAGTACTTC.

This chain links TRBV10-2 with TRBJ2-7; 7 nucleotides agree with TRBD2. The CDR3 has 13 residues. From germline, CDR1 is WSHSY and CDR2 SAAADI. The ends lost 10 bases at V and 3 bases at J; junction bases unmatched: 9. DNA for the CDR3: TGCGCCACCAAGGGAGGGTACGGCTACGAGCAGTACTTC. Its protein is CATKGGYGYEQYF.

The chain has TRBV18 and TRBJ2-7, with D perhaps matching TRBD2 (5 bases). The V and J ends lost 3 bases and 2 bases respectively, with 17 bases between them. The CDR3 consists of 16 residues. Germline V gives CDR1 KGHSH, CDR2 LQKENI. CDR3 residues: CASSPRGSVATYEQYF. The DNA for the CDR3 is TGTGCCAGCTCACCTCGGGGATCCGTCGCAACCTACGAGCAGTACTTC.

V gene TRBV10-3 combines with J gene TRBJ2-2, with TRBD1 as a possible D gene (5 bases). The CDR3 loop spans 15 amino acids. Trimming took 5 bases from V and 2 from J, leaving 12 bases between them. Germline CDR1 and CDR2: ENHRY and SYGVKD. The CDR3: CAISLDSPNTGELFF. CDR3 coding DNA: TGTGCCATCAGTCTAGACAGTCCCAACACCGGGGAGCTGTTTTTT.

The V and J genes are TRBV6-1 and TRBJ1-1; D call uncertain. The CDR3 totals 14 residues. With 10 bases removed from V and 4 bases from J, the gap between germline ends came to 19 bases. Germline assignment: CDR1 MNHNS and CDR2 SASEGT. The CDR3 is CATPYAKSSTEAFF. The CDR3, as DNA: TGTGCCACCCCCTATGCCAAGTCCTCCACTGAAGCTTTCTTT.

The V and J genes are TRBV28 and TRBJ1-2, with 9 bases that match TRBD1. V was pared by 2 bases and J by 1 base, with 8 bases of the junction left unmatched. This CDR3 has 17 residues. Germline loops: CDR1 MDHEN, CDR2 SYDVKM. CDR3 sequence: CASSLRETGGGNYGYTF. The CDR3, as DNA: TGTGCCAGCAGTTTACGGGAGACAGGGGGGGGTAACTATGGCTACACCTTC.

This chain links TRBV6-5 with TRBJ1-2; tentatively, D is TRBD1 (5 bases). The V end was cut by 3 bases, the J end by 4 bases, with 9 bases between. Germline-derived CDR1 and CDR2 are MNHEY and SVGAGI. The CDR3 spans 13 residues. The CDR3 DNA sequence: TGTGCCAGCAGTTATACCGACAGCTATGGCTACACCTTC. Its protein is CASSYTDSYGYTF.

The chain recombines TRBV11-3 with TRBJ1-1; TRBD1 aligns across 9 bases. The CDR3 has 14 amino acids. Germline CDR1 reads SGHNT; CDR2 reads YENEEA. V gave up 2 bases and J gave up 8 bases; unmatched junction bases: 6. CDR3 amino acids: CASSLFTGGYEAFF. DNA for the CDR3: TGTGCCAGCAGCTTATTTACAGGGGGCTACGAAGCTTTCTTT.

This rearrangement joins TRBV18 to TRBJ1-5; D gene unclear. Germline CDR1 and CDR2: KGHSH and LQKENI. There are 13 residues in the CDR3. The ends were cut back, 6 bases at V and 3 bases at J, with 9 bases in the middle. As DNA, the CDR3 is TGTGCCAGCTCCCGCGACAACAATCAGCCCCAGCATTTT. This encodes CASSRDNNQPQHF.

The chain carries TRBV19 and TRBJ2-2; 8 nucleotides agree with TRBD1. CDR3 length: 16 amino acids. J lost 6 bases, V lost 8 bases, and 14 bases had no gene match. Germline V gene sequence: CDR1 LNHDA, CDR2 SQIVND (reference sequence). The CDR3: CASAIYTDRAPGELFF. The CDR3 DNA is TGTGCCAGTGCTATTTATACGGACAGGGCTCCCGGGGAGCTGTTTTTT.

J is TRBJ2-5 and V is TRBV9; 10 bases are shared with TRBD2. After removal of 0 bases from V and 5 bases from J, the junction contained 7 bases not matched to a gene. The CDR3 runs 16 residues. CDR1 and CDR2 (germline): SGDLS, YYNGEE. In nucleotides, the CDR3 is TGTGCCAGCAGCGTAGCCCTCAGCGGGGGGGCGGAGACCCAGTACTTC. This translates into CASSVALSGGAETQYF.

CDR3 sequence: CASSQEWAGINEKLFF. CDR3 in DNA: TGTGCCAGCAGCCAAGAATGGGCGGGAATTAATGAAAAACTGTTTTTT. The J gene is TRBJ1-4, the V gene TRBV4-2, with D unclear. The CDR3 runs 16 residues. Trimming cost V 0 bases and J 4 bases, with 12 bases left between them. The germline CDR1 and CDR2 sequences are LGHNA and YNFKEQ.

This chain joins TRBV29-1 and TRBJ1-1; D gene uncertain. The V gene's germline CDR1 is SQVTM and CDR2 ANQGSEA. The CDR3 has 15 residues. The V and J ends lost 2 bases and 0 bases respectively, with 13 bases between them. CDR3 protein: CSVEMWPLMNTEAFF. The CDR3 nucleotides are TGCAGCGTTGAAATGTGGCCGTTGATGAACACTGAAGCTTTCTTT.

The chain couples TRBV4-2 to TRBJ2-2; 11 bases fit TRBD1. Unmatched junction bases numbered 1, after V lost 6 bases and J lost 4 bases. This CDR3 spans 14 amino acids. The V gene's germline CDR1 is LGHNA and CDR2 YNFKEQ. The CDR3 loop is CASRGTGGTGELFF. DNA for the CDR3: TGTGCCAGCAGGGGGACAGGGGGCACCGGGGAGCTGTTTTTT.

V is TRBV7-9 and J is TRBJ1-2; maybe TRBD1 (5 bases). This CDR3 spans 14 amino acids. Trimming pared 2 bases from V and 4 bases from J, leaving 11 bases between. Germline CDR1 reads SEHNR; CDR2 reads FQNEAQ (reference sequence). The CDR3 loop reads CASSLRGLIYGYTF. The CDR3 DNA sequence: TGTGCCAGCAGCTTAAGGGGATTAATCTATGGCTACACCTTC.

The chain recombines TRBV28 with TRBJ1-6; tentative D call: TRBD1 (5 bases). The V gene's germline CDR1 is MDHEN and CDR2 SYDVKM. The CDR3 covers 14 residues. Trimming took 2 bases from V and 9 from J, leaving 11 bases between them. In DNA, the CDR3 is TGTGCCAGCAGTTTACTCGGGGGGGGTTCACCCCTCCACTTT. Translation: CASSLLGGGSPLHF.

V and J are TRBV15 and TRBJ2-7; TRBD1 aligns across 7 bases. The germline CDR1 and CDR2 sequences are LNHNV and YYDKDF (reference sequence). The CDR3 has 16 amino acids. J lost 0 bases, V lost 1 base, and 6 bases had no gene match. The CDR3 loop is CATSRGVTGSSYEQYF. Here the CDR3 DNA reads TGTGCCACCAGCAGAGGGGTGACAGGGAGCTCCTACGAGCAGTACTTC.

V gene TRBV19 combines with J gene TRBJ2-7, with a tentative D call TRBD2 (5 bases). The CDR3 is made up of 14 amino acids. V lost 8 bases to trimming and J lost 1 base, with 15 bases between them. In germline, CDR1 is LNHDA, CDR2 SQIVND (reference sequence). The CDR3 sequence is CASEGGSGSYEQYF. Here the CDR3 DNA reads TGTGCCAGTGAGGGTGGGAGCGGTTCCTACGAGCAGTACTTC.

The chain joins TRBV11-3 to TRBJ2-3; the match to TRBD2 covers 7 bases. The CDR3 sequence is 13 residues long. With 8 bases clipped from V and 6 bases from J, the junction kept 8 bases outside the gene matches. Germline V gives CDR1 SGHNT, CDR2 YENEEA. The chain's CDR3 is CASLGLVRDTQYF. The CDR3 coding sequence is TGTGCCAGCCTCGGACTAGTTCGCGATACGCAGTATTTT.

V gene TRBV7-9 combines with J gene TRBJ2-3; 8 bases agree with TRBD2. Germline V lookup: CDR1 SEHNR, CDR2 FQNEAQ (reference sequence). The CDR3 totals 17 residues. The ends lost 5 bases at V and 0 bases at J; junction bases unmatched: 10. The CDR3 nucleotides read TGTGCCAGCAGCCCCCTGGCGGGAGGCCTTAGCACAGATACGCAGTATTTT. It codes for CASSPLAGGLSTDTQYF.